The sequence of this T cell receptor (beta chain) was determined in a study of Graves' ophthalmopathy and Graves' hyperthyroidism. Across the study: Before any treatment, peripheral blood was taken at the initial diagnosis.

Study-level findings and limits: Most clonotypes expanded in thyroid above 0.001 frequency were present in blood too.

Researchers took RNA transcripts and amplified TCR beta CDR3 regions from them. HTBI-primed RT-PCR formed the first round, and a multiplex PCR formed the second. TCRdb independently ran MiXCR on the multiplex PCR reads; one entry per CDR3 protein. This sample has hundreds of thousands of distinct CDR3 sequences, with 22% found just once. CDR1 is GTSNPN, CDR2 SVGIG, per germline (reference sequence). The CDR3 totals 17 residues. Trimming removed 5 bases from V and 1 base from J; junction bases left unmatched: 12. This clonotype was seen repeatedly, ten times or more. The antigen is undetermined. Where ophthalmopathy was absent within 18 months of follow-up, hyperthyroidism was stable. The PBMC fraction was derived from around 10 ml of fresh peripheral blood.

V and J are TRBV30 and TRBJ2-4, with 9 bases aligning to TRBD1. This receptor was obtained from a woman younger than 30 with stable Graves' hyperthyroidism. Some clones in this sample may be carry-over from other donors' samples. The sequenced material came from peripheral blood. The CDR3 loop is CAWGDRATIGAKNIQYF. The CDR3 DNA follows: TGTGCCTGGGGGGACAGGGCTACAATCGGGGCCAAAAACATTCAGTACTTC.